The rows below give T cell receptor beta chains drawn from one sample of a study of control samples from healthy donors and cancer patients. This table comes from immunoSEQ multiplex PCR, and its TCRdb copy is limited to in-frame clones, with some not included. The sample shows roughly 400,000 clones, approximately 90% of them seen only once. The sample consisted of PBMCs. These receptor sequences come from a man in his forties with head and neck cancer. The CDR3 runs from the conserved cysteine through the conserved F or W. D genes are given only for firm matches. Size values are once, few and many counts, or a class for expanded clones, and some rows have none.

TRBD1	.	TRBV28	TRBJ2-7	TGTGCCAGCAGATTACAGGGGGATCACTACGAGCAGTACTTC	CASRLQGDHYEQYF
.	.	TRBV18	TRBJ1-5	TGTGCCAGCTCATCGACATACAGAGGAGGCAATCAGCCCCAGCATTTT	CASSSTYRGGNQPQHF
.	.	TRBV9	TRBJ2-7	TGTGCCAGCAGCGTAGTTGCGGGGGCGGTCGAGCAGTACTTC	CASSVVAGAVEQYF
.	.	TRBV5-4	TRBJ2-6	TGTGCCAGCAGCTTGGACAGCTCTGGGGCCAACGTCCTGACTTTC	CASSLDSSGANVLTF
TRBD1	.	TRBV6-5	TRBJ1-2	TGTGCCAGCAGTTACTCGTCACAGGGGGTCAATGGCTACACCTTC	CASSYSSQGVNGYTF
.	.	TRBV5-1	TRBJ2-3	TGCGCCAGCAGCTCCTCCCCAGGAGGAAGCACAGATACGCAGTATTTT	CASSSSPGGSTDTQYF
.	.	TRBV7-2	TRBJ1-4	TGTGCCAGCAGCCTGCGACGGACCCTGAATGAAAAACTGTTTTTT	CASSLRRTLNEKLFF
TRBD1	.	TRBV25-1	TRBJ2-7	TGTGCCAGCAGTGCTCCCGACAGGGGGCGTGAGCAGTACTTC	CASSAPDRGREQYF
.	once	TRBV24-1	TRBJ2-1	TGTGCCACCAGTGATATTTCGCGCAATGAGCAGTTCTTC	CATSDISRNEQFF
.	.	TRBV5-6	TRBJ2-2	TGTGCCAGCAGCCTAGGTAGCGCCACGAACACCGGGGAGCTGTTTTTT	CASSLGSATNTGELFF
TRBD1	.	TRBV7-9	TRBJ1-2	TGTGCCAGCAGCTCCAACCTTGGGACAGGGGATGCCTATGGCTACACCTTC	CASSSNLGTGDAYGYTF
TRBD1	.	TRBV25-1	TRBJ2-7	TGTGCCAGCAGTAACGCCGGGACAGGGGACTACGAGCAGTACTTC	CASSNAGTGDYEQYF
TRBD1	.	TRBV5-5	TRBJ1-5	TGTGCCAGCAGCCCGGGGACAGTTCGACAACAGCCCCAGCATTTT	CASSPGTVRQQPQHF
.	.	TRBV19	TRBJ2-7	TGTGCCACTCTTGGCTTAGGCGACGAGCAGTACTTC	CATLGLGDEQYF
TRBD1	.	TRBV28	TRBJ1-1	TGTGCCAGCAGTGAACAGGGGGTGAACACTGAAGCTTTCTTT	CASSEQGVNTEAFF
TRBD1	once	TRBV5-1	TRBJ2-5	TGCGCCAGCAGCTTGGCCCCAGGGACAGGGGAAGAGACCCAGTACTTC	CASSLAPGTGEETQYF
TRBD1	.	TRBV5-1	TRBJ1-6	TGCGCCAGCAGCTTGGCGATCCTTGGGACAGGGAATTCACCCCTCCACTTT	CASSLAILGTGNSPLHF
.	.	TRBV9	TRBJ1-2	TGTGCCAGCAGCGTGGACGGCCTCTATGGCTACACCTTC	CASSVDGLYGYTF
TRBD1	.	TRBV19	TRBJ1-2	TGTGCCAGTAGTATCCCAGGGGGGCAGTTGGGCTACACCTTC	CASSIPGGQLGYTF
.	.	TRBV5-1	TRBJ1-6	TGCGCCAGCAGCTTGGTTTCCTATAATTCACCCCTCCACTTT	CASSLVSYNSPLHF
.	once	TRBV7-3	TRBJ1-1	TGTGCCAGCAGCACAGAGGGGACGCGACGGACTGAAGCTTTCTTT	CASSTEGTRRTEAFF
.	.	TRBV5-4	TRBJ1-1	TGTGCCAGCAGCGGGGGGAGGGGCACTGAAGCTTTCTTT	CASSGGRGTEAFF
.	.	TRBV28	TRBJ1-2	TGTGCCAGCAGTTTCCTGCAACCTAACTATGGCTACACCTTC	CASSFLQPNYGYTF
.	.	TRBV6-2/TRBV6-3	TRBJ2-3	TGTGCCAGCAGTAGTCCTCCTATAACTAGCACAGATACGCAGTATTTT	CASSSPPITSTDTQYF
TRBD1	.	TRBV7-8	TRBJ1-2	TGTGCCAGCAGCTTTAAACAGGGGGGCGGCTACACCTTC	CASSFKQGGGYTF
.	.	TRBV19	TRBJ1-2	TGTGCCAGTAGTAATCTGGAGCCTGGCTACACCTTC	CASSNLEPGYTF
.	.	TRBV5-1	TRBJ2-2	TGCGCCAGTCACTCGGATTCCGGCGGGGAGCTGTTTTTT	CASHSDSGGELFF
TRBD1	.	TRBV20-1	TRBJ2-3	TGCAGTGCTAGTGCCCCGCAGGGACAGGGGGGAGATACGCAGTATTTT	CSASAPQGQGGDTQYF
.	.	TRBV28	TRBJ1-5	TGTGCCAGCAGTTCCCCAGGGGAATTCAATCAGCCCCAGCATTTT	CASSSPGEFNQPQHF
.	.	TRBV6-6	TRBJ2-7	TGTGCCAGCAGTTACTCGACAAGGACGGTACCTGAGCAGTACTTC	CASSYSTRTVPEQYF
.	.	TRBV30	TRBJ2-7	TGTGCCTGGAGTGTATCCTTCGAGCAGTACTTC	CAWSVSFEQYF
.	.	TRBV2	TRBJ2-6	TGTGCCAGCAGTGAGGATTTAGGGACCTCTGGGGCCAACGTCCTGACTTTC	CASSEDLGTSGANVLTF
.	.	TRBV5-5	TRBJ1-2	TGTGCCAGCAGCTTTACCGCAGTGAACTATGGCTACACCTTC	CASSFTAVNYGYTF
.	.	TRBV4-1	TRBJ2-7	TGCGCCAGCAGCCAATCCTCAGGGGCGGGGGCCTACGAGCAGTACTTC	CASSQSSGAGAYEQYF
.	.	TRBV19	TRBJ1-1	TGTGCCAGTAGGACAGGAATGACTGAAGCTTTCTTT	CASRTGMTEAFF
.	.	TRBV9	TRBJ2-2	TGTGCCAGCAGCCTAGACGGGAGAAACACCGGGGAGCTGTTTTTT	CASSLDGRNTGELFF
TRBD2	.	TRBV24-1	TRBJ2-2	TGTGCCACCAGTACAGCGGGGGGGAACACCGGGGAGCTGTTTTTT	CATSTAGGNTGELFF
TRBD1	.	TRBV19	TRBJ1-6	TGTGCCAGTAGTATAGATGCAGGGGGCCGGTCACCCCTCCACTTT	CASSIDAGGRSPLHF
.	.	TRBV7-2	TRBJ1-6	TGTGCCAGCAGCTCCGTTTCCTCACCCCTCCACTTT	CASSSVSSPLHF
.	.	TRBV14	TRBJ2-7	TGTGCCAGCAGCCAAGTTTTTCAGGGTTACGAGCAGTACTTC	CASSQVFQGYEQYF
TRBD1	.	TRBV24-1	TRBJ1-2	TGTGCCACCGGACAACCGGGACAGGGGCCCGGGGGCTACACCTTC	CATGQPGQGPGGYTF
TRBD1	once	TRBV30	TRBJ2-7	TGTGCCAGGGGACAGGGGGCCCGCGAGCAGTACTTC	CARGQGAREQYF
.	.	TRBV11-2	TRBJ1-3	TGTGCCAGCAGCTTAGAGGGCAGCTCTGGAAACACCATATATTTT	CASSLEGSSGNTIYF
.	.	TRBV7-2	TRBJ1-1	TGTGCCAGCAGCTTGGAGGGGAACACTGAAGCTTTCTTT	CASSLEGNTEAFF
TRBD2	.	TRBV7-2	TRBJ2-7	TGTGCCAGCAGCCATAGCGGGGGAATTTACGAGCAGTACTTC	CASSHSGGIYEQYF